This T cell receptor (beta chain) was profiled in a study of graft-versus-host responses after intestinal transplantation. About the research overall: Following induction with anti-thymocyte globulin, all recipients were given tacrolimus and steroids for about 3 years. Study-level results: Allografts of one patient group, those with graft-donor T cell macrochimerism, had high graft-versus-host to host-versus-graft clonal ratios. Declines in HvG clones occurring early post-transplant were associated with peak circulating GvH clone levels. Some GvH clones were seen earlier in gut or blood, suggesting intestinal origin.

Remarks on this clone: Its antigen is not identified.

Sequencing was performed with immunoSEQ multiplex PCR; in TCRdb, only in-frame clones are kept and a portion is missing. The sample records some 13,000 clones, about 83% being singletons. The CDR3 runs 14 residues. In germline, CDR1 is MNHEY, CDR2 SMNVEV (reference sequence). V was shortened by 3 bases and J by 1 base, with 7 bases between the two germline ends. This sequence was found in a human patient who received an intestinal transplant, so some T cells may come from the graft donor. V and J are TRBV27 and TRBJ2-1, with D unresolved. This specimen was PBMCs, taken after intestinal transplantation. In DNA, the CDR3 is TGTGCCAGCAGTTTGGCCGGGTCCTACAATGAGCAGTTCTTC. Its protein product is CASSLAGSYNEQFF.